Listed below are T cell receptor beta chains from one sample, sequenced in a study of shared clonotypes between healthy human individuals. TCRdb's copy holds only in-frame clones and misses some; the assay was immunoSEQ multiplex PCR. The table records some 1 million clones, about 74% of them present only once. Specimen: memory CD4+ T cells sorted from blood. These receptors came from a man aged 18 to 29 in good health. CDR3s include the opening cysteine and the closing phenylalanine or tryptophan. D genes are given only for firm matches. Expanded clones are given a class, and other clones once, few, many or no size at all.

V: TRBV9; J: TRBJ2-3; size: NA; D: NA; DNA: TGTGCCAGCAGCGCAACCATTGGGACGGGGAGCACAGATACGCAGTATTTT; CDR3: CASSATIGTGSTDTQYF
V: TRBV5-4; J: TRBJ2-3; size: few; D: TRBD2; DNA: TGTGCCAGCAGCGCTAGGACTAGCGGGAGTACAGATACGCAGTATTTT; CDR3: CASSARTSGSTDTQYF
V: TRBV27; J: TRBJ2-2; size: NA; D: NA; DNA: TGTGCCAGCAGTACTTCACCGGGACCGGCGGTTACCGGGGAGCTGTTTTTT; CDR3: CASSTSPGPAVTGELFF
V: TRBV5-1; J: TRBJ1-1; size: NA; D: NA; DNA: TGCGCCAGCAGCTTCCGGGGCTCTGAAGCTTTCTTT; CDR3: CASSFRGSEAFF
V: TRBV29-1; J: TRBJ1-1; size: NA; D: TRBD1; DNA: TGCAGCGCCGGACAGGGGAACACTGAAGCTTTCTTT; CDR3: CSAGQGNTEAFF
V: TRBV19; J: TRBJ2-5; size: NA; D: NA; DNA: TGTGCCAGTAGTGCTACAGGGAAAGAGACCCAGTACTTC; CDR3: CASSATGKETQYF
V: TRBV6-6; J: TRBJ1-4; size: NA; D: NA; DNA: TGTGCCATTTCAGGAGCAACTAATGAAAAACTGTTTTTT; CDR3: CAISGATNEKLFF
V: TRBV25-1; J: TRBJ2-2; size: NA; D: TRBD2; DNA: TGTGCCAGCAGTGAGCCCGGACTAGCGGGAGGGACCGGGGAGCTGTTTTTT; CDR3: CASSEPGLAGGTGELFF
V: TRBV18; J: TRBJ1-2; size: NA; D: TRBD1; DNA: TGTGCCAGCTCACAGGACAGGTTTAAAGGCTACACCTTC; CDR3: CASSQDRFKGYTF
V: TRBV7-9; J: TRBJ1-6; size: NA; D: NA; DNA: TGTGCCAGCAGTGGACAGCCTGATGGACCCCTCCACTTT; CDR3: CASSGQPDGPLHF
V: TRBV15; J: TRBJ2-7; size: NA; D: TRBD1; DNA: TGTGCCACCAGCTTCCCTCCGGACAGGGGGGGCGAGCAGTACTTC; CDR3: CATSFPPDRGGEQYF
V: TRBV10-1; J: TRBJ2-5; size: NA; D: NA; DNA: TGCGCCAGCAGTGAGTTTTCCGGGACCCAAGAGACCCAGTACTTC; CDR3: CASSEFSGTQETQYF
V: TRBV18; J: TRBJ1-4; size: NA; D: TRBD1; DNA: TGTGCCAGCTCACTCGGACAGGATGAAAAACTGTTTTTT; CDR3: CASSLGQDEKLFF
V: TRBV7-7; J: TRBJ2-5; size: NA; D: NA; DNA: TGTGCTAGCAGCTCCACAGGGACGCCCGGGGAGACCCAGTACTTC; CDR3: CASSSTGTPGETQYF
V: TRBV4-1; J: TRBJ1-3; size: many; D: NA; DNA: TGCGCCAGCAGCCTAGAGGGCCCCCACTCTGGAAACACCATATATTTT; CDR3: CASSLEGPHSGNTIYF
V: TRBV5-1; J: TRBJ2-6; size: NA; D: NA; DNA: TGCGCCAGCAGCTTGATAGGGTCGGGGGCCAACGTCCTGACTTTC; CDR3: CASSLIGSGANVLTF
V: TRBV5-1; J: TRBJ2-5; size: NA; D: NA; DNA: TGCGCCAGCAACGAAGGGACGGCTTATGGGACCCAGTACTTC; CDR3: CASNEGTAYGTQYF
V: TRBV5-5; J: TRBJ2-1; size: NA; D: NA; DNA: TGTGCCAGCAGCTTGGGGGGCTCTGGTTACAATGAGCAGTTCTTC; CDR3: CASSLGGSGYNEQFF
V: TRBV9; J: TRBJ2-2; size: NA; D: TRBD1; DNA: TGTGCCAGCAGCGTAGATAGTACAGGGGGCTCCGGGGAGCTGTTTTTT; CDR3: CASSVDSTGGSGELFF
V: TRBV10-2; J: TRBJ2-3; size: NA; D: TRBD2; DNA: TGCGCCAGCAGTGAGTCGGGGACTAGAGCAGATACGCAGTATTTT; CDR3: CASSESGTRADTQYF
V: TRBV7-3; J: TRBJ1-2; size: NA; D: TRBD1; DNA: TGTGCCAGCAGCTCGCAGGACAGGGGAGAGAGCGGCTACACCTTC; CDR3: CASSSQDRGESGYTF
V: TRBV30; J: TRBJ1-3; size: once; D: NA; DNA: TGTGCCTGGAGTATCAGCTCTGGAAACACCATATATTTT; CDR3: CAWSISSGNTIYF
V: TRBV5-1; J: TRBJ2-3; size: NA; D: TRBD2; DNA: TGCGCCAGCAGCTCCCCTAGCGGGGGAGGCACAGATACGCAGTATTTT; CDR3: CASSSPSGGGTDTQYF
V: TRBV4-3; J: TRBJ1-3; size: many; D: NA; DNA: TGCGCCAGCAGCCAAGGCAACGCTGGAAACACCATATATTTT; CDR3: CASSQGNAGNTIYF
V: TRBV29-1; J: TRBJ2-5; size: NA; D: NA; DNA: TGCAGCGTTGGTAATAGTTTGGGCCCCCAAGAGACCCAGTACTTC; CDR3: CSVGNSLGPQETQYF
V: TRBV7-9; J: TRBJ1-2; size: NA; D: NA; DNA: TGTGCCAGCAGCTCATCAGGGGTTGGCTACACCTTC; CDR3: CASSSSGVGYTF
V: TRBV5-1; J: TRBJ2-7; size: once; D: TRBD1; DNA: TGCGCCAGCAGCGGCTCGACAGGGACCTACGAGCAGTACTTC; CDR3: CASSGSTGTYEQYF
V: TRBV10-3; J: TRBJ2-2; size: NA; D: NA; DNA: TGTGCCACCTCGGAGCTCTTAGGGGAGCTGTTTTTT; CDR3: CATSELLGELFF
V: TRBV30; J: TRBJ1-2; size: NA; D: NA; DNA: TGTGCCTGGAGTGTCTGGGGGGAGAGGGCTGGCTACACCTTC; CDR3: CAWSVWGERAGYTF
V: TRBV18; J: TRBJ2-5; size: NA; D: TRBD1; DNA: TGTGCCAGCTCACAGGAACAGGGGGTGGAGACCCAGTACTTC; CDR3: CASSQEQGVETQYF
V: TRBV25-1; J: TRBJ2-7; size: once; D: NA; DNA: TGTGCCAGCAGTCCCGGACGCAACGAGCAGTACTTC; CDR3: CASSPGRNEQYF
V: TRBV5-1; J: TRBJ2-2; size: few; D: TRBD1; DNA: TGCGCCAGCAGAGACAGGGGAGGCACCGGGGAGCTGTTTTTT; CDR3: CASRDRGGTGELFF
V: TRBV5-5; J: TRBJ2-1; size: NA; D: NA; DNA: TGTGCCAGCAGCTCGGGCGGGACAGAGCAGTTCTTC; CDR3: CASSSGGTEQFF
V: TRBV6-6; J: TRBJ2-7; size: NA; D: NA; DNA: TGTGCCAGCAGTCCCCGGCGACCGGGAGCGTACGAGCAGTACTTC; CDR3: CASSPRRPGAYEQYF
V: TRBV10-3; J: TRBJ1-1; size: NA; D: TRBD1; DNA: TGTGCCATCAGTGAGGACAGGGCGAACACTGAAGCTTTCTTT; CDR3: CAISEDRANTEAFF
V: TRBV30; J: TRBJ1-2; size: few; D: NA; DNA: TGTGCCTGGAGTCTAGGGGGAGCTAACTATGGCTACACCTTC; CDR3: CAWSLGGANYGYTF
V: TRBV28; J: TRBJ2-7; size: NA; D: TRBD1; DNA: TGTGCCAGCAGTTTCGGCACAGGGGCCGCCTACGAGCAGTACTTC; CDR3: CASSFGTGAAYEQYF
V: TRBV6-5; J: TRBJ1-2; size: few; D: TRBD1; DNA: TGTGCCAGCAGTAACAAAGGACAGGGGGCTGGTGGCTACACCTTC; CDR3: CASSNKGQGAGGYTF
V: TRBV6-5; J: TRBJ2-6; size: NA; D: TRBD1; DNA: TGTGCCAGCAGCGCTACAGGGGTAGGGGCCAACGTCCTGACTTTC; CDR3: CASSATGVGANVLTF
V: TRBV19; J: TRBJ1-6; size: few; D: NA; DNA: TGTGCCAGTAAACCGACAGGCCGGAATTCACCCCTCCACTTT; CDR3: CASKPTGRNSPLHF
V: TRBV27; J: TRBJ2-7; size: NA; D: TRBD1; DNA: TGTGCCAGCAGACCCGGGGACAGGCTGAGCTCCTACGAGCAGTACTTC; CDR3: CASRPGDRLSSYEQYF
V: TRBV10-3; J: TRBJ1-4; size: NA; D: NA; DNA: TGTGCCATCAGCGAGGGGGTTGGTAATGAAAAACTGTTTTTT; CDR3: CAISEGVGNEKLFF
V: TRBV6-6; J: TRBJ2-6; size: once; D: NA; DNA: TGTGCCAGCCGGAATACAGGGGGGGCCAACGTCCTGACTTTC; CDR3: CASRNTGGANVLTF
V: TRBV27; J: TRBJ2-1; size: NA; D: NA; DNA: TGTGCCAGCAGTCCCAGGGGGGGGACCTACAATGAGCAGTTCTTC; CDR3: CASSPRGGTYNEQFF
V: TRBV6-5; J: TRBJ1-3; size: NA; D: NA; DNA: TGTGCCAGCACTCCGGGCTCTGGAAACACCATATATTTT; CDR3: CASTPGSGNTIYF
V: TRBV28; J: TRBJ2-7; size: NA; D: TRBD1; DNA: TGTGCCAGCAGTTCCAATGGACAGGGCTCCTACGAGCAGTACTTC; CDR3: CASSSNGQGSYEQYF
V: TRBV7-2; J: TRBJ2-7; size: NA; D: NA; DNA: TGTGCCAGCGGTTTACAGGGCTCGGACTACGAGCAGTACTTC; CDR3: CASGLQGSDYEQYF
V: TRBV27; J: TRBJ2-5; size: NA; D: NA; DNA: TGTGCCAGCAGTTTCAGGGGCGCAGAGACCCAGTACTTC; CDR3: CASSFRGAETQYF
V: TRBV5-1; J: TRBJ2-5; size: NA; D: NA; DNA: TGCGCCAGCGCCAGAAAAGGGGTCCAAGAGACCCAGTACTTC; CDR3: CASARKGVQETQYF
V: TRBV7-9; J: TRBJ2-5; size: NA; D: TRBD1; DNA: TGTGCCAGCAGCACCCCGACAGGGGGCAGGGAGACCCAGTACTTC; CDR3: CASSTPTGGRETQYF
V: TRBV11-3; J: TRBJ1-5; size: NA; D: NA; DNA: TGTGCCAGCAGCTCCTCCTACAATCAGCCCCAGCATTTT; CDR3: CASSSSYNQPQHF
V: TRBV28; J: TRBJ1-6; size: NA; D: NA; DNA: TGTGCCAGCAGTTTATTGAGCCCTTACTCACCCCTCCACTTT; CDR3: CASSLLSPYSPLHF
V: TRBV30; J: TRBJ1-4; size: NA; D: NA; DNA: TGTGCCTGGAGTTCAAGGGTCGGGGAAAAACTGTTTTTT; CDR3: CAWSSRVGEKLFF